The subject of this entry is one T cell receptor (beta chain). Losses at the gene ends were 6 bases for V and 0 bases for J; bases not matched to a gene: 6. Looked up from germline, CDR1 is SEHNR and CDR2 is FQNEAQ (reference sequence). The CDR3 spans 16 residues. This sample is part of a study of shared T cell receptors in the human thymus. Clones were sequenced by immunoSEQ multiplex PCR, and TCRdb holds only the in-frame ones, with some missing. The table lists hundreds of thousands of clones, roughly 90% of them singletons. The same specimen was also included in a second study, on human thymus T cells. This second study notes: Thymic material originated from resections removed in the course of corrective heart surgery.

The rearrangement joins TRBV7-9 to TRBJ2-1; TRBD2 aligns across 9 bases. This sequence was found in a boy younger than two with a congenital heart defect. Sequencing was done on a sample of thymocytes. The CDR3 region is CASRSAGGSSYNEQFF. CDR3 sequence (DNA): TGTGCCAGCAGGTCAGCGGGAGGCAGCTCCTACAATGAGCAGTTCTTC.